A selection of T cell receptor beta chains follows, all from one sample in a study of blood T cell repertoires in COVID-19. Repertoires were generated with immunoSEQ multiplex PCR, while TCRdb's copy carries only in-frame clones and drops some. Of roughly 82,000 clones in the sample, about 92% were seen once. Sequencing was carried out using peripheral blood. These TCRs come from a woman in her 50s in a cohort sampled during active COVID-19. Each CDR3 is given with its conserved first and last residue. Each record gives: J gene, clone size, D gene, V gene, CDR3 protein, CDR3 DNA. D genes are given only for firm matches. Clone size is stated in some rows and not others, as once, few, many or a class when expanded.

TRBJ2-3 | NA | TRBD2 | TRBV28 | CASIPTLGGGSTDTQYF | TGTGCCAGCATCCCGACCTTGGGCGGGGGAAGCACAGATACGCAGTATTTT
TRBJ2-3 | NA | NA | TRBV19 | CASKQQGSTDTQYF | TGTGCCAGCAAACAACAGGGATCCACAGATACGCAGTATTTT
TRBJ2-2 | NA | TRBD2 | TRBV7-2 | CASSLGGGGNTGELFF | TGTGCCAGCAGCTTAGGCGGGGGAGGCAACACCGGGGAGCTGTTTTTT
TRBJ2-2 | NA | TRBD2 | TRBV6-5 | CASRAGGESGELFF | TGTGCCAGCAGGGCCGGGGGGGAGTCCGGGGAGCTGTTTTTT
TRBJ2-7 | NA | NA | TRBV2 | CASSEDSGGEQYF | TGTGCCAGCAGTGAAGACTCCGGGGGCGAGCAGTACTTC
TRBJ1-3 | few | NA | TRBV10-1 | CASSESMTESSGNTIYF | TGCGCCAGCAGTGAGTCAATGACAGAATCCTCTGGAAACACCATATATTTT
TRBJ2-7 | NA | TRBD1 | TRBV27 | CASRGQGYEQYF | TGTGCCAGCAGAGGACAGGGCTACGAGCAGTACTTC
TRBJ2-1 | NA | TRBD2 | TRBV24-1 | CATSDLTSGRAGEQFF | TGTGCCACCAGTGATTTAACTAGCGGGAGGGCCGGGGAGCAGTTCTTC
TRBJ2-5 | NA | NA | TRBV2 | CASSELVGGETQYF | TGTGCCAGCAGCGAGTTAGTAGGGGGAGAGACCCAGTACTTC
TRBJ1-2 | NA | NA | TRBV11-2 | CASSRSSGFNYGYTF | TGTGCCAGCAGCAGAAGTTCAGGTTTCAACTATGGCTACACCTTC
TRBJ1-1 | NA | TRBD1 | TRBV19 | CASSVDREWTEAFF | TGTGCCAGTAGTGTTGACAGGGAATGGACTGAAGCTTTCTTT
TRBJ2-6 | few | TRBD2 | TRBV30 | CAWRGRGSSGANVLTF | TGTGCCTGGAGAGGGAGGGGATCCTCTGGGGCCAACGTCCTGACTTTC
TRBJ1-1 | NA | NA | TRBV27 | CASSPTGPNTEAFF | TGTGCCAGCAGTCCGACAGGCCCGAACACTGAAGCTTTCTTT
TRBJ1-1 | NA | TRBD1 | TRBV27 | CASSLYRGGSTEAFF | TGTGCCAGCAGTTTGTACAGGGGGGGAAGCACTGAAGCTTTCTTT
TRBJ1-5 | NA | TRBD1 | TRBV27 | CASSPSTGERNQPQHF | TGTGCCAGCAGTCCGTCCACAGGGGAGCGCAATCAGCCCCAGCATTTT
TRBJ2-1 | NA | TRBD2 | TRBV18 | CASSLHSSGSGNEQFF | TGTGCCAGCTCACTTCATTCTAGCGGGAGCGGAAATGAGCAGTTCTTC
TRBJ2-7 | NA | TRBD1 | TRBV19 | CASSIGGQLSYEQYF | TGTGCCAGTAGTATTGGGGGACAGCTCTCCTACGAGCAGTACTTC
TRBJ2-7 | NA | NA | TRBV5-1 | CASYEGTISDEQYF | TGCGCCAGCTACGAGGGGACAATCTCGGACGAGCAGTACTTC
TRBJ2-1 | NA | TRBD2 | TRBV19 | CASSMAGGPANEQFF | TGTGCCAGTAGTATGGCGGGAGGGCCGGCGAATGAGCAGTTCTTC
TRBJ1-4 | NA | NA | TRBV27 | CASSKVGQPEKLFF | TGTGCCAGCAGTAAGGTCGGACAGCCTGAAAAACTGTTTTTT
TRBJ1-2 | NA | NA | TRBV30 | CAWSGPGTLRGYTF | TGTGCCTGGAGCGGACCCGGGACACTAAGGGGCTACACCTTC
TRBJ2-7 | NA | NA | TRBV5-1 | CASSLGGDYGQYF | TGCGCCAGCAGCTTAGGGGGAGACTACGGGCAGTACTTC
TRBJ1-6 | NA | TRBD1 | TRBV19 | CASSPLTGAQNSPLHF | TGTGCCAGTAGTCCCCTGACAGGGGCCCAAAATTCACCCCTCCACTTT
TRBJ2-1 | NA | TRBD2 | TRBV7-9 | CASSSSGRPSSYNEQFF | TGTGCCAGCAGCTCCAGCGGGAGGCCCAGCTCCTACAATGAGCAGTTCTTC
TRBJ1-2 | once | NA | TRBV24-1 | CATSDSVYGYTF | TGTGCCACCAGTGATTCAGTGTATGGCTACACCTTC
TRBJ1-2 | once | TRBD1 | TRBV28 | CASYPTGIFDYGYTF | TGTGCCAGTTATCCGACAGGGATCTTTGACTATGGCTACACCTTC
TRBJ2-2 | few | TRBD1 | TRBV5-1 | CASSFGQATNTGELFF | TGCGCCAGCAGCTTCGGACAGGCTACGAACACCGGGGAGCTGTTTTTT
TRBJ2-1 | NA | NA | TRBV6-4 | CASSLNRDPINEQFF | TGTGCCAGCAGCCTAAACAGGGATCCGATAAATGAGCAGTTCTTC
TRBJ2-7 | NA | NA | TRBV20-1 | CSASSRGEGDEQYF | TGCAGTGCTAGTAGTCGGGGTGAGGGCGACGAGCAGTACTTC
TRBJ2-7 | NA | TRBD2 | TRBV18 | CASSGLAGVEEQYF | TGTGCCAGCTCAGGACTAGCGGGAGTGGAAGAGCAGTACTTC
TRBJ2-3 | NA | NA | TRBV9 | CASSPTGTSDTQYF | TGTGCCAGCAGCCCTACAGGGACCTCAGATACGCAGTATTTT
TRBJ1-1 | NA | NA | TRBV10-3 | CAISESIGLEAFF | TGTGCCATCAGTGAGTCGATCGGTCTGGAAGCTTTCTTT
TRBJ2-1 | NA | NA | TRBV5-1 | CASSWSSYNEQFF | TGCGCCAGCAGCTGGAGCTCCTACAATGAGCAGTTCTTC